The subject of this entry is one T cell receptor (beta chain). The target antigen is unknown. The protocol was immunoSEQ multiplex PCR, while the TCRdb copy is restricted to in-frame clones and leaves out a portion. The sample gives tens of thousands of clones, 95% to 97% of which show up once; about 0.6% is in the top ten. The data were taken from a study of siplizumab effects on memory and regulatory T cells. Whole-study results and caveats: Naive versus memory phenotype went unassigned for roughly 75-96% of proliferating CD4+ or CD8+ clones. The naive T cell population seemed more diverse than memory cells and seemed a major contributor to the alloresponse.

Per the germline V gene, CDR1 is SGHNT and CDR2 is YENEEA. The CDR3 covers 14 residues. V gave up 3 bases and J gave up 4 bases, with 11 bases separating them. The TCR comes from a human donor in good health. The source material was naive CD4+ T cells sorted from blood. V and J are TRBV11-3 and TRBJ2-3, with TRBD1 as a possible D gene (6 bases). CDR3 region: CASSLIQGSDTQYF. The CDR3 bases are TGTGCCAGCAGCTTGATTCAGGGGTCAGATACGCAGTATTTT.